These T cell receptor beta chains were read from a single sample in a study of shared clonotypes between healthy human individuals. TCRdb keeps only in-frame clones here, not all; method: immunoSEQ multiplex PCR. The data show just over 2,000,000 clones, approximately 94% seen once. Sequences were obtained from naive CD8+ T cells sorted from blood. These receptors all stem from a man aged 18 to 29 in good health. The CDR3 runs from the conserved cysteine through the conserved F or W. A D gene is named only where the DNA matches it firmly. Clone size is given for some rows only: seen once, a few or many times, or a class if the clone is expanded.

clone size | D gene | J gene | V gene | CDR3 protein | CDR3 DNA
. | . | TRBJ1-2 | TRBV7-2 | CASSLGMGGPYGYTF | TGTGCCAGCAGCTTAGGGATGGGGGGCCCCTATGGCTACACCTTC
. | . | TRBJ2-7 | TRBV7-9 | CASREGLQGVEQYF | TGTGCCAGCAGAGAGGGGTTGCAAGGGGTCGAGCAGTACTTC
. | TRBD2 | TRBJ2-7 | TRBV7-3 | CASSLTSGDEQYF | TGTGCCAGCAGCTTGACTAGCGGGGACGAGCAGTACTTC
. | TRBD2 | TRBJ2-3 | TRBV9 | CASSEGTSGNPSTDTQYF | TGTGCCAGCAGTGAAGGGACTAGCGGGAACCCTTCCACAGATACGCAGTATTTT
. | . | TRBJ1-1 | TRBV27 | CASSGQANTEAFF | TGTGCCAGCAGTGGACAAGCGAACACTGAAGCTTTCTTT
. | . | TRBJ1-1 | TRBV4-1 | CASRVMEGMNTEAFF | TGCGCCAGCAGGGTGATGGAGGGAATGAACACTGAAGCTTTCTTT
. | . | TRBJ1-6 | TRBV27 | CASSLLSGTYNSPLHF | TGTGCCAGCAGTTTATTGTCAGGCACCTATAATTCACCCCTCCACTTT
. | TRBD2 | TRBJ2-3 | TRBV13 | CASCKGTTSTDTQYF | TGTGCCAGTTGTAAGGGGACTACTAGCACAGATACGCAGTATTTT
. | . | TRBJ1-3 | TRBV9 | CASSGGTSGNTIYF | TGTGCCAGCAGCGGAGGTACTTCTGGAAACACCATATATTTT
. | . | TRBJ2-1 | TRBV19 | CASSIYWTKNEQFF | TGTGCCAGTAGTATCTACTGGACAAAGAATGAGCAGTTCTTC
. | TRBD1 | TRBJ1-1 | TRBV5-1 | CASSRQQGATGTEAFF | TGCGCCAGCAGCCGTCAACAGGGGGCAACGGGGACTGAAGCTTTCTTT
. | . | TRBJ2-7 | TRBV11-1 | CASSLSQGIYEQYF | TGTGCCAGCAGCTTAAGTCAGGGCATCTACGAGCAGTACTTC
. | . | TRBJ2-7 | TRBV6-1 | CASSTGGPYEQYF | TGTGCCAGCTCAACGGGGGGCCCCTACGAGCAGTACTTC
. | . | TRBJ2-1 | TRBV7-3 | CASSLQGGKQFF | TGTGCCAGCAGCTTACAGGGGGGTAAGCAGTTCTTC
. | TRBD1 | TRBJ2-7 | TRBV4-1 | CASSQDPGTGGSEQYF | TGCGCCAGCAGCCAAGACCCTGGGACAGGGGGTTCCGAGCAGTACTTC
. | . | TRBJ2-3 | TRBV28 | CASSLGGPRITDTQYF | TGTGCCAGCAGTTTGGGTGGGCCCCGGATCACAGATACGCAGTATTTT
. | . | TRBJ1-6 | TRBV4-3 | CASSQDEAGQVNSPLHF | TGCGCCAGCAGCCAAGATGAGGCAGGGCAGGTGAATTCACCCCTCCACTTT
. | . | TRBJ1-3 | TRBV4-3 | CASSQDPADSGNTIYF | TGCGCCAGCAGCCAAGATCCGGCGGACTCTGGAAACACCATATATTTT
. | . | TRBJ2-2 | TRBV5-4 | CASSFGGEDTGELFF | TGTGCCAGCAGCTTCGGAGGCGAGGACACCGGGGAGCTGTTTTTT
once | . | TRBJ1-2 | TRBV6-6 | CASSYEVGGYGYTF | TGTGCCAGCAGTTACGAGGTGGGGGGATATGGCTACACCTTC
once | . | TRBJ2-2 | TRBV6-5 | CASSYRLGELFF | TGTGCCAGCAGTTACCGTTTGGGGGAGCTGTTTTTT
. | TRBD1 | TRBJ1-2 | TRBV5-1 | CASSLTGDPRYGYTF | TGCGCCAGCAGCTTGACAGGGGATCCTAGGTATGGCTACACCTTC
. | . | TRBJ1-2 | TRBV5-4 | CASSDPDAHAGYTF | TGTGCCAGCAGCGATCCTGACGCCCACGCCGGCTACACCTTC
. | TRBD1 | TRBJ2-2 | TRBV5-1 | CASSAWDRGSTGELFF | TGCGCCAGCAGCGCATGGGACAGGGGGAGCACCGGGGAGCTGTTTTTT
. | . | TRBJ2-5 | TRBV27 | CASSFGLEAGQETQYF | TGTGCCAGCAGTTTCGGCCTAGAAGCGGGCCAAGAGACCCAGTACTTC
. | TRBD1 | TRBJ2-1 | TRBV11-3 | CASSLGTGGVVDNEQFF | TGTGCCAGCAGCTTAGGGACAGGGGGCGTAGTAGACAATGAGCAGTTCTTC
once | . | TRBJ1-2 | TRBV7-9 | CASSLANYGYTF | TGTGCCAGCAGCTTAGCCAACTATGGCTACACCTTC
. | . | TRBJ2-7 | TRBV4-1 | CASSQGVSYEQYF | TGCGCCAGCAGCCAAGGGGTGAGTTACGAGCAGTACTTC
. | . | TRBJ1-5 | TRBV28 | CASAAPISNQPQHF | TGTGCCAGCGCCGCCCCCATTAGCAATCAGCCCCAGCATTTT
. | . | TRBJ2-7 | TRBV28 | CASSLSPQEWVPYEQYF | TGTGCCAGCAGTTTATCCCCACAGGAATGGGTACCCTACGAGCAGTACTTC
once | . | TRBJ2-7 | TRBV5-5 | CASSLDPIYYEQYF | TGTGCCAGCAGCTTGGACCCGATATACTACGAGCAGTACTTC
. | . | TRBJ1-4 | TRBV7-9 | CASSLAPGGVGRDEKLFF | TGTGCCAGCAGCTTAGCGCCCGGGGGAGTTGGCCGAGATGAAAAACTGTTTTTT
. | . | TRBJ1-1 | TRBV29-1 | CSVDLGGVNTEAFF | TGCAGCGTCGACCTGGGGGGGGTGAACACTGAAGCTTTCTTT
. | . | TRBJ2-3 | TRBV2 | CASSEGGGTQYF | TGTGCCAGCAGTGAAGGGGGTGGTACGCAGTATTTT
. | . | TRBJ2-2 | TRBV4-1 | CASSLQSSNTGELFF | TGCGCCAGCAGCCTCCAGAGTTCGAACACCGGGGAGCTGTTTTTT
. | . | TRBJ1-6 | TRBV4-1 | CASSQVGIDSPLHF | TGCGCCAGCAGCCAAGTCGGTATCGATTCACCCCTCCACTTT
. | TRBD1 | TRBJ2-5 | TRBV29-1 | CSVVGQGVQTQYF | TGCAGCGTTGTGGGACAGGGGGTCCAGACCCAGTACTTC
. | TRBD1 | TRBJ2-3 | TRBV7-9 | CASNLGQGTDTQYF | TGTGCCAGCAATCTTGGACAGGGAACAGATACGCAGTATTTT
. | . | TRBJ1-2 | TRBV27 | CASSYVQGYGYTF | TGTGCCAGCAGTTATGTTCAGGGTTACGGCTACACCTTC
. | TRBD2 | TRBJ2-5 | TRBV7-9 | CASSAGRVAGQTQETQYF | TGTGCCAGCAGCGCAGGGAGGGTAGCGGGGCAGACCCAAGAGACCCAGTACTTC
. | . | TRBJ2-1 | TRBV11-2 | CASSLGPGEIDEQFF | TGTGCCAGCAGCTTAGGTCCGGGGGAGATCGATGAGCAGTTCTTC
. | . | TRBJ2-2 | TRBV5-6 | CASSLKPGELFF | TGTGCCAGCAGCTTGAAGCCCGGGGAGCTGTTTTTT
. | . | TRBJ2-5 | TRBV7-6 | CASSSVLGGETQYF | TGTGCCAGCAGCTCCGTCCTAGGAGGGGAGACCCAGTACTTC
. | . | TRBJ2-7 | TRBV4-2 | CASSQAGSYEQYF | TGTGCCAGCAGCCAAGCGGGCAGCTACGAGCAGTACTTC
. | . | TRBJ2-7 | TRBV5-1 | CASSLTTTLARSYEQYF | TGCGCCAGCAGCTTAACGACTACCTTGGCCCGCTCCTACGAGCAGTACTTC
. | TRBD1 | TRBJ1-1 | TRBV11-2 | CASSPMPGTGKGTEAFF | TGTGCCAGCAGCCCAATGCCCGGGACAGGGAAAGGCACTGAAGCTTTCTTT
. | TRBD2 | TRBJ2-7 | TRBV5-4 | CASSSGRGPIYEQYF | TGTGCCAGCAGCTCAGGGAGGGGACCCATCTACGAGCAGTACTTC
. | . | TRBJ1-1 | TRBV7-9 | CASSLEFTEDTEAFF | TGTGCCAGCAGCTTAGAATTCACAGAAGACACTGAAGCTTTCTTT
. | . | TRBJ1-2 | TRBV19 | CASSGQSINYGYTF | TGTGCCAGTAGTGGCCAAAGCATTAACTATGGCTACACCTTC
. | . | TRBJ1-5 | TRBV4-1 | CASSQDDRQFNQPQHF | TGCGCCAGCAGCCAAGACGACCGGCAGTTCAATCAGCCCCAGCATTTT
. | . | TRBJ1-3 | TRBV30 | CAWNLDSEFSGNTIYF | TGTGCCTGGAACCTAGACAGCGAATTCTCTGGAAACACCATATATTTT
. | . | TRBJ2-7 | TRBV9 | CASSVSVGDGNEQYF | TGTGCCAGCAGCGTATCGGTCGGAGACGGGAACGAGCAGTACTTC